The source of this TCR beta chain is a study of OX40 agonist ivuxolimab in advanced cancers. The V gene lost 6 bases and the J gene lost 7 bases, with 15 bases spanning the gap. CDR1 is MGHDK, CDR2 SYGVNS, per germline. The CDR3 is 14 residues long. Some clones are missing from TCRdb's copy, which holds only in-frame ones; the method was immunoSEQ multiplex PCR. Among about 73,000 clones listed, 88% were seen once. This clone was seen only a few times. Its specificity is unknown. Study-level points and caveats: More expanded clones were found, on average, in CD8+ than in CD4+ T cells. What antigens the expanded peripheral T cells recognized was never established. Low levels of normalized T-cell clonal expansion also appeared in some nonresponders.

The chain has TRBV25-1 and TRBJ1-4, with TRBD1 as a possible D gene (6 bases). The clonotype comes from an adult with an advanced solid tumor such as melanoma, head and neck, liver or kidney cancer. The source material was CD4+ or CD8+ T cells sorted from blood, sampled in a trial of the OX40 agonist ivuxolimab. The CDR3 sequence: CASSLQGGSEKLFF. In nucleotides, the CDR3 is TGTGCCAGCAGCCTACAGGGCGGGAGTGAAAAACTGTTTTTT. Full variable domain (outside the CDR3, taken from reference TRBV25-1 and TRBJ1-4): EADIYQTPRYLVIGTGKKITLECSQTMGHDKMYWYQQDPGMELHLIHYSYGVNSTEKGDLSSESTVSRIRTEHFPLTLESARPSHTSQYLCASSLQGGSEKLFFGSGTQLSVL.